These T cell receptor beta chains were read from a single sample in a study of shared clonotypes between healthy human individuals. Measured with immunoSEQ multiplex PCR; TCRdb has only the in-frame clones, and not every one. This table holds about 2 million clones, roughly 95% found once. Sequencing input: naive CD8+ T cells sorted from blood. The receptors here all came from a man aged 18 to 30 in good health. The CDR3 runs from the conserved cysteine through the conserved F or W. A D gene is named only where the DNA matches it firmly. Expanded clones get a size class; other rows say once, few or many, or leave the size out.

abundance: .
v_gene: TRBV5-6
len: 13
d_gene: .
j_gene: TRBJ2-5
CDR3aa: CASSLNRQMTQYF
CDR3nt: TGTGCCAGCAGCTTGAACCGACAGATGACCCAGTACTTC

abundance: .
v_gene: TRBV7-8
len: 18
d_gene: TRBD2
j_gene: TRBJ2-1
CDR3aa: CASSSRLSGAGDGNEQFF
CDR3nt: TGTGCCAGCAGCTCCCGACTCTCTGGGGCGGGAGATGGAAATGAGCAGTTCTTC

abundance: .
v_gene: TRBV7-8
len: 15
d_gene: .
j_gene: TRBJ2-7
CDR3aa: CASSLGPGRSYEQYF
CDR3nt: TGTGCCAGCAGCTTAGGCCCGGGGCGCTCCTACGAGCAGTACTTC

abundance: .
v_gene: TRBV5-6
len: 15
d_gene: TRBD2
j_gene: TRBJ2-7
CDR3aa: CASSYGGVAPYEQYF
CDR3nt: TGTGCCAGCAGCTACGGGGGGGTAGCTCCCTACGAGCAGTACTTC

abundance: once
v_gene: TRBV29-1
len: 14
d_gene: .
j_gene: TRBJ1-2
CDR3aa: CSIWGGQGQYGYTF
CDR3nt: TGCAGCATATGGGGAGGGCAAGGACAGTATGGCTACACCTTC

abundance: once
v_gene: TRBV10-1
len: 15
d_gene: TRBD2
j_gene: TRBJ2-1
CDR3aa: CASSGNLGLENEQFF
CDR3nt: TGCGCCAGCAGTGGGAACCTGGGACTAGAGAATGAGCAGTTCTTC

abundance: .
v_gene: TRBV27
len: 15
d_gene: TRBD1
j_gene: TRBJ1-1
CDR3aa: CASSSRDSQHTEAFF
CDR3nt: TGTGCCAGCAGTTCAAGGGACAGTCAACACACTGAAGCTTTCTTT

abundance: once
v_gene: TRBV4-3
len: 14
d_gene: .
j_gene: TRBJ2-7
CDR3aa: CASSQVEGAYEQYF
CDR3nt: TGCGCCAGCAGCCAAGTCGAAGGGGCCTACGAGCAGTACTTC

abundance: .
v_gene: TRBV2
len: 13
d_gene: .
j_gene: TRBJ2-7
CDR3aa: CASSEGIAYEQYF
CDR3nt: TGTGCCAGCAGTGAAGGCATCGCCTACGAGCAGTACTTC

abundance: once
v_gene: TRBV5-6
len: 14
d_gene: .
j_gene: TRBJ2-2
CDR3aa: CASSRTANTGELFF
CDR3nt: TGTGCCAGCAGCCGGACAGCGAACACCGGGGAGCTGTTTTTT

abundance: .
v_gene: TRBV6-5
len: 12
d_gene: .
j_gene: TRBJ2-7
CDR3aa: CASGQGGYEQYF
CDR3nt: TGTGCCTCGGGGCAGGGAGGCTACGAGCAGTACTTC

abundance: .
v_gene: TRBV4-1
len: 14
d_gene: .
j_gene: TRBJ1-1
CDR3aa: CASPNGAVNTEAFF
CDR3nt: TGCGCCAGCCCTAATGGCGCGGTGAACACTGAAGCTTTCTTT

abundance: .
v_gene: TRBV2
len: 17
d_gene: .
j_gene: TRBJ2-2
CDR3aa: CASSPEEGEANTGELFF
CDR3nt: TGTGCCAGCAGTCCAGAGGAAGGCGAGGCGAACACCGGGGAGCTGTTTTTT

abundance: .
v_gene: TRBV6-5
len: 14
d_gene: .
j_gene: TRBJ2-7
CDR3aa: CASSTRDMSYEQYF
CDR3nt: TGTGCCAGCAGTACGAGGGACATGTCCTACGAGCAGTACTTC

abundance: .
v_gene: TRBV5-4
len: 18
d_gene: TRBD2
j_gene: TRBJ2-7
CDR3aa: CASSPGLAGGLGAYEQYF
CDR3nt: TGTGCCAGCAGCCCGGGACTAGCGGGAGGTCTCGGCGCCTACGAGCAGTACTTC

abundance: .
v_gene: TRBV2
len: 15
d_gene: .
j_gene: TRBJ1-4
CDR3aa: CASSPDTGMNEKLFF
CDR3nt: TGTGCCAGCAGTCCCGATACAGGGATGAATGAAAAACTGTTTTTT

abundance: .
v_gene: TRBV5-1
len: 17
d_gene: TRBD1
j_gene: TRBJ2-7
CDR3aa: CASSLGPGQGQTYEQYF
CDR3nt: TGCGCCAGCAGCTTGGGGCCGGGACAGGGCCAAACCTACGAGCAGTACTTC

abundance: .
v_gene: TRBV2
len: 14
d_gene: .
j_gene: TRBJ2-3
CDR3aa: CASSEGLGTDTQYF
CDR3nt: TGTGCCAGCAGTGAAGGACTTGGCACAGATACGCAGTATTTT

abundance: once
v_gene: TRBV2
len: 14
d_gene: .
j_gene: TRBJ2-7
CDR3aa: CASSELDGTWEQYF
CDR3nt: TGTGCCAGCAGTGAACTGGACGGAACGTGGGAGCAGTACTTC

abundance: .
v_gene: TRBV27
len: 15
d_gene: .
j_gene: TRBJ1-1
CDR3aa: CASSLWGGLNTEAFF
CDR3nt: TGTGCCAGCAGTTTATGGGGCGGATTGAACACTGAAGCTTTCTTT

abundance: .
v_gene: TRBV2
len: 15
d_gene: TRBD1
j_gene: TRBJ2-3
CDR3aa: CASSDGQGRTDTQYF
CDR3nt: TGTGCCAGCAGTGATGGACAGGGGAGAACAGATACGCAGTATTTT

abundance: .
v_gene: TRBV7-9
len: 15
d_gene: TRBD2
j_gene: TRBJ2-5
CDR3aa: CASSDLAGGGETQYF
CDR3nt: TGTGCCAGCAGCGACCTAGCGGGAGGGGGAGAGACCCAGTACTTC

abundance: .
v_gene: TRBV9
len: 15
d_gene: TRBD2
j_gene: TRBJ2-7
CDR3aa: CASSVASGTFYEQYF
CDR3nt: TGTGCCAGCAGCGTAGCTAGCGGTACATTCTACGAGCAGTACTTC

abundance: .
v_gene: TRBV27
len: 18
d_gene: TRBD2
j_gene: TRBJ2-7
CDR3aa: CASSLFPSGGATSYEQYF
CDR3nt: TGTGCCAGCAGTTTATTCCCCAGCGGGGGGGCTACCTCCTACGAGCAGTACTTC

abundance: .
v_gene: TRBV7-2
len: 16
d_gene: .
j_gene: TRBJ2-3
CDR3aa: CASSLGTVLVTDTQYF
CDR3nt: TGTGCCAGCAGCTTGGGGACTGTATTGGTCACAGATACGCAGTATTTT

abundance: .
v_gene: TRBV11-1
len: 18
d_gene: TRBD2
j_gene: TRBJ2-1
CDR3aa: CASSLPWLSGALYNEQFF
CDR3nt: TGTGCCAGCAGCCTCCCCTGGCTAAGCGGGGCCCTATACAATGAGCAGTTCTTC

abundance: .
v_gene: TRBV21-1
len: 16
d_gene: .
j_gene: TRBJ2-7
CDR3aa: CASSKVRAGCPYEQYF
CDR3nt: TGTGCCAGCAGCAAAGTCAGAGCGGGATGCCCCTACGAGCAGTACTTC

abundance: .
v_gene: TRBV6-6
len: 16
d_gene: .
j_gene: TRBJ2-2
CDR3aa: CASSSGLFPNTGELFF
CDR3nt: TGTGCCAGCAGTTCTGGGCTGTTTCCGAACACCGGGGAGCTGTTTTTT

abundance: .
v_gene: TRBV15
len: 15
d_gene: .
j_gene: TRBJ1-5
CDR3aa: CATRGTDSHDQPQHF
CDR3nt: TGTGCCACCAGGGGAACGGACAGCCATGATCAGCCCCAGCATTTT

abundance: .
v_gene: TRBV2
len: 13
d_gene: .
j_gene: TRBJ1-2
CDR3aa: CASRGTVYYGYTF
CDR3nt: TGTGCCAGCCGAGGTACAGTCTACTATGGCTACACCTTC

abundance: .
v_gene: TRBV5-8
len: 16
d_gene: TRBD2
j_gene: TRBJ2-7
CDR3aa: CASSFIIAGGSYEQYF
CDR3nt: TGTGCCAGCAGCTTTATTATAGCGGGAGGGTCCTACGAGCAGTACTTC

abundance: few
v_gene: TRBV9
len: 13
d_gene: TRBD1
j_gene: TRBJ1-1
CDR3aa: CASSRDRNTEAFF
CDR3nt: TGTGCCAGCAGCCGGGACAGGAACACTGAAGCTTTCTTT

abundance: .
v_gene: TRBV13
len: 14
d_gene: TRBD1
j_gene: TRBJ2-5
CDR3aa: CASSFDRGQETQYF
CDR3nt: TGTGCCAGCAGCTTCGACAGGGGCCAAGAGACCCAGTACTTC

abundance: .
v_gene: TRBV30
len: 15
d_gene: TRBD1
j_gene: TRBJ1-1
CDR3aa: CAWSVLAGGRTEAFF
CDR3nt: TGTGCCTGGAGTGTACTGGCAGGGGGAAGGACTGAAGCTTTCTTT

abundance: .
v_gene: TRBV7-9
len: 16
d_gene: .
j_gene: TRBJ1-2
CDR3aa: CASSSEGRVPGYGYTF
CDR3nt: TGTGCCAGCAGCTCAGAGGGGAGGGTTCCAGGCTATGGCTACACCTTC

abundance: .
v_gene: TRBV5-4
len: 14
d_gene: TRBD1
j_gene: TRBJ1-2
CDR3aa: CASSLDRVNYGYTF
CDR3nt: TGTGCCAGCAGTCTGGACAGGGTGAACTATGGCTACACCTTC

abundance: .
v_gene: TRBV7-2
len: 15
d_gene: .
j_gene: TRBJ1-5
CDR3aa: CASSTFGGSGQPQHF
CDR3nt: TGTGCCAGCAGCACCTTTGGAGGGTCCGGTCAGCCCCAGCATTTT

abundance: .
v_gene: TRBV9
len: 17
d_gene: TRBD1
j_gene: TRBJ2-6
CDR3aa: CASSVPGQGTGANVLTF
CDR3nt: TGTGCCAGCAGCGTGCCGGGACAGGGGACTGGGGCCAACGTCCTGACTTTC

abundance: .
v_gene: TRBV7-9
len: 14
d_gene: TRBD1
j_gene: TRBJ2-7
CDR3aa: CASTQGARSYEQYF
CDR3nt: TGTGCCAGCACCCAGGGGGCGAGATCCTACGAGCAGTACTTC

abundance: .
v_gene: TRBV11-2
len: 15
d_gene: .
j_gene: TRBJ2-5
CDR3aa: CASSLMGLEKETQYF
CDR3nt: TGTGCCAGCAGCTTAATGGGACTGGAAAAAGAGACCCAGTACTTC

abundance: .
v_gene: TRBV28
len: 15
d_gene: TRBD2
j_gene: TRBJ2-3
CDR3aa: CASHLADQGGDTQYF
CDR3nt: TGTGCCAGCCACCTAGCGGACCAAGGAGGGGATACGCAGTATTTT

abundance: .
v_gene: TRBV11-2
len: 18
d_gene: TRBD1
j_gene: TRBJ2-2
CDR3aa: CASSFRRFGTANTGELFF
CDR3nt: TGTGCCAGCAGCTTCCGGCGGTTCGGGACAGCAAACACCGGGGAGCTGTTTTTT

abundance: .
v_gene: TRBV29-1
len: 11
d_gene: .
j_gene: TRBJ2-1
CDR3aa: CSVEGAAEQFF
CDR3nt: TGCAGCGTTGAGGGGGCCGCGGAGCAGTTCTTC

abundance: few
v_gene: TRBV9
len: 13
d_gene: .
j_gene: TRBJ2-7
CDR3aa: CASSVGGSYEQYF
CDR3nt: TGTGCCAGCAGCGTAGGGGGGTCCTACGAGCAGTACTTC

abundance: once
v_gene: TRBV7-6
len: 14
d_gene: TRBD1
j_gene: TRBJ2-1
CDR3aa: CASSPVQGVNEQFF
CDR3nt: TGTGCCAGCAGCCCCGTACAGGGGGTTAATGAGCAGTTCTTC

abundance: .
v_gene: TRBV9
len: 14
d_gene: .
j_gene: TRBJ2-7
CDR3aa: CASSAGTPSYEQYF
CDR3nt: TGTGCCAGCAGCGCTGGGACTCCCAGTTACGAGCAGTACTTC

abundance: .
v_gene: TRBV6-8
len: 20
d_gene: .
j_gene: TRBJ1-3
CDR3aa: CASSRPRDDHGVCSGNTIYF
CDR3nt: TGTGCCAGCAGCCGCCCACGTGACGATCACGGGGTCTGCTCTGGAAACACCATATATTTT

abundance: .
v_gene: TRBV5-8
len: 15
d_gene: .
j_gene: TRBJ2-7
CDR3aa: CASRSTSRVSYEQYF
CDR3nt: TGTGCCAGCAGGTCTACCTCCAGGGTATCCTACGAGCAGTACTTC

abundance: .
v_gene: TRBV6-1
len: 16
d_gene: .
j_gene: TRBJ1-3
CDR3aa: CASSESPGGSGNTIYF
CDR3nt: TGTGCCAGCAGCGAATCCCCGGGGGGCAGTGGAAACACCATATATTTT

abundance: .
v_gene: TRBV19
len: 16
d_gene: .
j_gene: TRBJ2-3
CDR3aa: CASSINRSFGTDTQYF
CDR3nt: TGTGCCAGTAGTATCAACCGAAGTTTTGGCACAGATACGCAGTATTTT

abundance: .
v_gene: TRBV7-9
len: 13
d_gene: TRBD1
j_gene: TRBJ2-7
CDR3aa: CASSGQGGYEQYF
CDR3nt: TGTGCCAGCAGCGGACAGGGCGGCTACGAGCAGTACTTC

abundance: .
v_gene: TRBV19
len: 14
d_gene: .
j_gene: TRBJ1-2
CDR3aa: CASSIQGAPEGYTF
CDR3nt: TGTGCCAGTAGTATACAAGGGGCCCCTGAGGGCTACACCTTC

abundance: .
v_gene: TRBV5-4
len: 14
d_gene: TRBD1
j_gene: TRBJ2-1
CDR3aa: CASSFLDRYNEQFF
CDR3nt: TGTGCCAGCAGTTTCCTGGACAGGTACAATGAGCAGTTCTTC

abundance: .
v_gene: TRBV29-1
len: 12
d_gene: .
j_gene: TRBJ1-2
CDR3aa: CSVEENDYGYTF
CDR3nt: TGCAGCGTTGAAGAGAACGACTATGGCTACACCTTC

abundance: .
v_gene: TRBV4-1
len: 16
d_gene: TRBD2
j_gene: TRBJ2-7
CDR3aa: CASSQTGTSGRYEQYF
CDR3nt: TGCGCCAGCAGCCAAACCGGGACTAGCGGGAGGTACGAGCAGTACTTC

abundance: .
v_gene: TRBV7-9
len: 15
d_gene: TRBD1
j_gene: TRBJ2-7
CDR3aa: CASSSLGEQGYEQYF
CDR3nt: TGTGCCAGCAGCTCCCTAGGCGAACAGGGGTACGAGCAGTACTTC

abundance: .
v_gene: TRBV5-6
len: 14
d_gene: TRBD1
j_gene: TRBJ2-7
CDR3aa: CASSFGQGTYEQYF
CDR3nt: TGTGCCAGCAGCTTCGGACAGGGTACCTACGAGCAGTACTTC